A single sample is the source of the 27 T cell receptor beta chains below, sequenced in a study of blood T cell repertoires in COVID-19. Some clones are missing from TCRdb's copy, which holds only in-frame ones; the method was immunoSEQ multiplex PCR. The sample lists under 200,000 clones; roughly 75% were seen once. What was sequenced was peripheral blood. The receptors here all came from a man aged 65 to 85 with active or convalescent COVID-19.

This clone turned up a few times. The CDR3 loop reads CASSLEAGGTEAFF. The CDR3 nucleotides read TGTGCCAGCAGCTTAGAGGCAGGGGGGACTGAAGCTTTCTTT. The rearrangement links TRBV7-8 to TRBJ1-1; 7 bases agree with TRBD1. The trim removed 1 base at V and 5 bases at J, leaving 4 bases unmatched. Germline CDR1 reads SGHVS; CDR2 reads FQNEAQ. The CDR3 is 14 amino acids.

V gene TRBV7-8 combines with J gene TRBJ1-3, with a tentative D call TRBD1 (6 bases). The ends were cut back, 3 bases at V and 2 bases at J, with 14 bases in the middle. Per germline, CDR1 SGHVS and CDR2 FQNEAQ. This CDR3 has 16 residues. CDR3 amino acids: CASSLQGPKAGNTIYF. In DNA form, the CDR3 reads TGTGCCAGCAGCTTGCAGGGGCCAAAGGCTGGAAACACCATATATTTT.

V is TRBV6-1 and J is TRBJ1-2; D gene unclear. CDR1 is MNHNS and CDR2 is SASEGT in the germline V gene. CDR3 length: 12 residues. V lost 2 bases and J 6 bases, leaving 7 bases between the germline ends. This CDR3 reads CASSENRDGYTF. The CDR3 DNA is TGTGCCAGCAGTGAAAACAGAGATGGCTACACCTTC.

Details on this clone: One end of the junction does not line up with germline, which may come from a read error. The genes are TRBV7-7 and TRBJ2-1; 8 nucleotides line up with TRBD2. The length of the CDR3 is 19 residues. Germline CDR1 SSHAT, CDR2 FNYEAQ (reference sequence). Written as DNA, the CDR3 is TGTGCTAGCAGCTTTTTAACGGAAGCGGGAGATCTCACTTCGAATGAGCAGTTCTTC. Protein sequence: CASSFLTEAGDLTSNEQFF.

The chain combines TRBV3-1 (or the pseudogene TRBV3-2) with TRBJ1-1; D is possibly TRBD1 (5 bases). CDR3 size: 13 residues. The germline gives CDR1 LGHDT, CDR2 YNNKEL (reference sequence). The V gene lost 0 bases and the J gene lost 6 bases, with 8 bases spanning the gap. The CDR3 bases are TGTGCCAGCAGCCAAGACCAGGGCCCTGAAGCTTTCTTT. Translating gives CASSQDQGPEAFF.

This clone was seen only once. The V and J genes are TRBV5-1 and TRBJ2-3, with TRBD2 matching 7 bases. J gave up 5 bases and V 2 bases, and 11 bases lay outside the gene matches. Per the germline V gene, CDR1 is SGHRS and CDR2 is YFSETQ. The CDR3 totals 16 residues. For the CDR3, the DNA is TGCGCCAGCAGCTTAGACGGCGGGAGCATTAAAGATACGCAGTATTTT. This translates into CASSLDGGSIKDTQYF.

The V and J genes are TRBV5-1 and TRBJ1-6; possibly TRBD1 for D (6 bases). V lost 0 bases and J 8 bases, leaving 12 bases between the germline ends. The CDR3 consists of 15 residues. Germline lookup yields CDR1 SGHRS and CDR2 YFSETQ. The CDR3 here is CASSLAPGADSPLHF. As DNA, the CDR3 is TGCGCCAGCAGCTTGGCCCCAGGGGCGGATTCACCCCTCCACTTT.

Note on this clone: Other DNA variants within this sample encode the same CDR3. CDR3 sequence reads: CASSEGQGGETQYF. As DNA, the CDR3 is TGTGCCAGCAGTGAGGGACAGGGAGGCGAGACCCAGTACTTC. The rearrangement joins TRBV6-1 to TRBJ2-5, with 9 bases lining up with TRBD1. CDR3 length: 14 amino acids. Germline V gene data show CDR1 as MNHNS and CDR2 as SASEGT. J lost 5 bases, V lost 3 bases, and 4 bases had no gene match.

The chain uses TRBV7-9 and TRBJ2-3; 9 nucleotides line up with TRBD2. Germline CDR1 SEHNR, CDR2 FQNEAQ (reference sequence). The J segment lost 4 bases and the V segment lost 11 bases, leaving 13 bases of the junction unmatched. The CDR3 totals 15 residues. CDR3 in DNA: TGTGCCCAGGACCCCGGGACTAGCCAGGCAGATACGCAGTATTTT. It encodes CAQDPGTSQADTQYF.

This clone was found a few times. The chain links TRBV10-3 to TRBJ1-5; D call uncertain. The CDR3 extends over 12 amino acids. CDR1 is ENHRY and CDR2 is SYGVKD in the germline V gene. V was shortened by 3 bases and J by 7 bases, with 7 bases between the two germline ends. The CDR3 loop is CAISDGEQPQHF. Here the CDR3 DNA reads TGTGCCATCAGTGACGGGGAGCAGCCCCAGCATTTT.

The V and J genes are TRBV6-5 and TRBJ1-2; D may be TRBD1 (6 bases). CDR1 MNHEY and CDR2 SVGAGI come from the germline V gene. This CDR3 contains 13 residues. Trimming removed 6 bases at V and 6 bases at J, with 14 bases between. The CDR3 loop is CASSLQGLDGYTF. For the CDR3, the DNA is TGTGCCAGCAGCTTACAGGGATTAGATGGCTACACCTTC.

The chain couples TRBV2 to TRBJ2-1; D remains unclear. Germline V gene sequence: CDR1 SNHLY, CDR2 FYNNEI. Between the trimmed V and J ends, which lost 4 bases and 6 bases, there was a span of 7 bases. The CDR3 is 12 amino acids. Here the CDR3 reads CASSASVNEQFF. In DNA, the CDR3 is TGTGCCAGCAGTGCCTCCGTCAATGAGCAGTTCTTC.

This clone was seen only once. The CDR3 loop is CASTLTGENQPQHF. The CDR3 DNA reads as TGTGCCAGTACCCTGACAGGGGAGAACCAGCCCCAGCATTTT. The gene calls are TRBV19 and TRBJ1-5; the match to TRBD1 covers 8 bases. There are 14 residues in the CDR3. The V gene end was trimmed by 7 bases and the J gene end by 7 bases; junction bases not matched to a gene: 9. Germline CDR1 LNHDA, CDR2 SQIVND (reference sequence).

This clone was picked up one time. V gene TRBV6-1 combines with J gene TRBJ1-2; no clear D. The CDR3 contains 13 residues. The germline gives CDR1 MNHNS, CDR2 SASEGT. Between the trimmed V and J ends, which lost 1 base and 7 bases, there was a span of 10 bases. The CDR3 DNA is TGTGCCAGCAGTGAAGTCGGGTTCTCTGGCTACACCTTC. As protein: CASSEVGFSGYTF.

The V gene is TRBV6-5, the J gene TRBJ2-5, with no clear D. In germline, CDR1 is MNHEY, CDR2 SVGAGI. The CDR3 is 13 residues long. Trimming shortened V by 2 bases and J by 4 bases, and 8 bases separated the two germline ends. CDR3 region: CASSYTRGETQYF. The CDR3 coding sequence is TGTGCCAGCAGTTACACCCGAGGAGAGACCCAGTACTTC.

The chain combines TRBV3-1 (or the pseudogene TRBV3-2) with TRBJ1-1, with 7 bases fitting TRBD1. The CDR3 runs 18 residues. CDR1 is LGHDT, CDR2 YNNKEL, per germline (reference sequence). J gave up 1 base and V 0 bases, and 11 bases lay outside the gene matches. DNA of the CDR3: TGTGCCAGCAGCCAAGATGTAGAAACAGGGGAATGGAACACTGAAGCTTTCTTT. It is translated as CASSQDVETGEWNTEAFF.

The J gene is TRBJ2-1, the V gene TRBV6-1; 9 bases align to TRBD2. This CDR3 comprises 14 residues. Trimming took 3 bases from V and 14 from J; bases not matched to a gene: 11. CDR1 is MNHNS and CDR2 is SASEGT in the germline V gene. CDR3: CASSDNRAAGGEFF. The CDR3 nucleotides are TGTGCCAGCAGTGACAACCGCGCGGCGGGGGGGGAGTTCTTC.

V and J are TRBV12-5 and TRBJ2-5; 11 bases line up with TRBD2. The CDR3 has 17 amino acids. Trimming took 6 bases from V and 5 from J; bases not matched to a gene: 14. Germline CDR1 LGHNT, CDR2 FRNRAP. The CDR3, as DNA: TGTGCTAGTGGCACCGGGACTAGCGGAGGGGCGGTGGAGACCCAGTACTTC. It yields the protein CASGTGTSGGAVETQYF.

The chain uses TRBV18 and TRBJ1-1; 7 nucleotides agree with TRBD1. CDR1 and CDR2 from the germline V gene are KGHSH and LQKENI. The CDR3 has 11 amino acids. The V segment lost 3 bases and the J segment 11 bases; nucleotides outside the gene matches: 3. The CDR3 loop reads CASSPTGRAFF. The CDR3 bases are TGTGCCAGCTCACCGACAGGGCGGGCTTTCTTT.

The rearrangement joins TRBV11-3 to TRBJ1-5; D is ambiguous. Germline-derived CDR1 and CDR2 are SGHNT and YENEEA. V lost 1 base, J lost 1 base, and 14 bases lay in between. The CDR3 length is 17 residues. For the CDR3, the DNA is TGTGCCAGCAGCTTAGCCAGCGAGGTCGGCAGCAATCAGCCCCAGCATTTT. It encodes CASSLASEVGSNQPQHF.

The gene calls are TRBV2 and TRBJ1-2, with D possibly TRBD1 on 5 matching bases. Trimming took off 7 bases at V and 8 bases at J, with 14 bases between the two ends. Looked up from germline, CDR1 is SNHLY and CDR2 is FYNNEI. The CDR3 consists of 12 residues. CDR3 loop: CASMEGTGGYTF. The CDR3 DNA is TGTGCCAGCATGGAGGGGACGGGCGGCTACACCTTC.

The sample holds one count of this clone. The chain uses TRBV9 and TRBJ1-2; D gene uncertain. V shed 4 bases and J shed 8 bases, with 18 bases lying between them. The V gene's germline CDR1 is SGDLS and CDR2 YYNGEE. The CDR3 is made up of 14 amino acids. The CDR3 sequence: CASSSRTGTGGYTF. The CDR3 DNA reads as TGTGCCAGCAGCTCCCGGACGGGTACGGGGGGCTACACCTTC.

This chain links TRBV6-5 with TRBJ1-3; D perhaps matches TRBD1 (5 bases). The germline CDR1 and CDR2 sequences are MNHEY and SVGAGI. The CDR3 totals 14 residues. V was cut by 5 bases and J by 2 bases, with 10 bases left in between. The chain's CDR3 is CASSSSGTGNTIYF. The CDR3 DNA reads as TGTGCCAGCAGTAGTTCAGGGACTGGAAACACCATATATTTT.

The CDR3 reads CAIGKGREGQPQHF. In DNA, the CDR3 is TGTGCCATCGGGAAAGGGCGGGAGGGTCAGCCCCAGCATTTT. The rearrangement uses TRBV2 and TRBJ1-5; no reliable D call. The V end lost 10 bases, the J end lost 6 bases, and 19 bases lay between the germline ends. Germline lookup yields CDR1 SNHLY and CDR2 FYNNEI. The CDR3 sequence is 14 residues long.

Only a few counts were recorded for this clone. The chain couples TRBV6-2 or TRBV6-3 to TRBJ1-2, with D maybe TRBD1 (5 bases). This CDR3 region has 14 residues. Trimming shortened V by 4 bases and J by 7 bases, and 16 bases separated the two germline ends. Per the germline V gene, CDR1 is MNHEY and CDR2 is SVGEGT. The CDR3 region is CASSFTGITTGYTF. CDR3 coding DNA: TGTGCCAGCAGTTTCACAGGAATAACTACTGGCTACACCTTC.

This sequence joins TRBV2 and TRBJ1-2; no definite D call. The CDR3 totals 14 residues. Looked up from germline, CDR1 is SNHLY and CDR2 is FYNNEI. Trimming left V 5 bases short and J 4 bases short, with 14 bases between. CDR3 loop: CASSPPASGYGYTF. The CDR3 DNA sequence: TGTGCCAGCAGTCCCCCGGCGTCGGGCTATGGCTACACCTTC.

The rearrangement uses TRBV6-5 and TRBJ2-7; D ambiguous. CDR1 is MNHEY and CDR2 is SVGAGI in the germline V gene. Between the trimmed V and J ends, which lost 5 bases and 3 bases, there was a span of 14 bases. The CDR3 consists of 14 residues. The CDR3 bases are TGTGCCAGCAGTACGACGCCAGGCAGCTACGAGCAGTACTTC. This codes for CASSTTPGSYEQYF.